The 21 T cell receptor beta chains listed next were all sequenced from one sample in a study of regulatory T cells in long-lasting Graves disease. Building of the TCR beta libraries involved iRepertoire HTBI primers and Arm-PCR of CDR3 regions. In TCRdb, the multiplex PCR reads were re-called with MiXCR into one record per CDR3 protein. There are over 400,000 distinct CDR3 sequences in the sample; less than 15% occur only once, and approximately 19% lies in the top ten. Time point reported: newly diagnosed GD, antithyroid drugs for less than 3 months. The TCR library used RNA extracted from PBMCs. Another study also made use of these data, one on T cells in Graves' hyperthyroidism and ophthalmopathy.

Sequences were derived from peripheral blood mononuclear cells (PBMCs), sampled at new diagnosis, from a patient treated with antithyroid drugs. These receptors were collected from a woman aged 50 to 60 with Graves disease.

This clonotype was picked up many times. The gene calls are TRBV6-2 or TRBV6-3 and TRBJ1-5; 7 bases are shared with TRBD1. The CDR3 runs 14 residues. Germline CDR1 reads MNHEY; CDR2 reads SVGEGT. After removal of 4 bases from V and 5 bases from J, the junction contained 5 bases not matched to a gene. The CDR3, as DNA: TGTGCCAGCAGTTCTCGGGACAGTGATCAGCCCCAGCATTTT. Protein product: CASSSRDSDQPQHF.

CDR3 region: CASSEVWGGGAQPQHF. The DNA for the CDR3 is TGTGCCAGCAGTGAAGTCTGGGGAGGGGGGGCTCAGCCCCAGCATTTT. The chain employs TRBV2 and TRBJ1-5; TRBD1 is a possible D gene (6 bases). CDR3 length equals 16 residues. Trimming pared 1 base from V and 6 bases from J, leaving 16 bases between. The germline gives CDR1 SNHLY, CDR2 FYNNEI.

As concerns this clonotype: Since a much larger clone is just one base distant, this may be a read error. The chain carries TRBV30 and TRBJ2-7; D tentatively fits TRBD1 or TRBD2 (6 bases each). The CDR3 is made up of 11 amino acids. The germline CDR1 and CDR2 sequences are GTSNPN and SVGIG (reference sequence). The CDR3 DNA follows: TGTGTCTGGAGGGTCGGGACAATTCAGTACTTC. The encoded protein is CVWRVGTIQYF.

J is TRBJ2-7 and V is TRBV11-2, with D maybe TRBD1 (5 bases). The CDR3 length is 16 residues. V was shortened by 0 bases and J by 3 bases, with 15 bases between the two germline ends. Germline CDR1 and CDR2: SGHAT and FQNNGV. CDR3 region: CASSLDQTEAYYEQYF. CDR3 in DNA: TGTGCCAGCAGCTTAGATCAGACAGAGGCCTACTACGAGCAGTACTTC.

The chain links TRBV7-2 to TRBJ1-4, with D hard to call. The CDR3 runs to 11 residues. CDR1 and CDR2 (germline): SGHTA, FQGNSA. V lost 5 bases to trimming and J lost 7 bases, with 5 bases between them. The CDR3 nucleotides read TGTGCCAGCAGCCAGACTGAAAAACTGTTTTTT. This codes for CASSQTEKLFF.

There are many counts of this clonotype. J is TRBJ2-7 and V is TRBV2; 11 positions match TRBD1. Trimming took 6 bases from V and 4 from J; bases not matched to a gene: 11. Germline loops: CDR1 SNHLY, CDR2 FYNNEI. There are 16 residues in the CDR3. The CDR3 is CASSRTKGQGAYEQYF. The CDR3 DNA is TGTGCCAGCAGCAGGACGAAAGGACAGGGGGCTTACGAGCAGTACTTC.

This clonotype has ten or more counts. The chain is built from TRBV2 and TRBJ2-1, with D perhaps matching TRBD2 (5 bases). The V gene's germline CDR1 is SNHLY and CDR2 FYNNEI. This CDR3 spans 15 amino acids. The V gene lost 1 base and the J gene lost 3 bases, with 10 bases spanning the gap. CDR3 in amino acids: CASSEGEEGYNEQFF. The DNA of the CDR3 is TGTGCCAGCAGTGAAGGAGAAGAGGGCTACAATGAGCAGTTCTTC.

This clonotype was observed a few times. This chain joins TRBV29-1 and TRBJ2-7; 7 nucleotides agree with TRBD2. The CDR3 has 15 residues. Germline V gives CDR1 SQVTM, CDR2 ANQGSEA. The V segment lost 4 bases and the J segment 3 bases; nucleotides outside the gene matches: 12. The DNA for the CDR3 is TGCAGCGTTGGAGCCCTCCGTGGCGGGAGCTACGAGCAGTACTTC. It yields the protein CSVGALRGGSYEQYF.

The rearrangement joins TRBV30 to TRBJ2-3; 9 bases are a match to TRBD1. The V gene's germline CDR1 is GTSNPN and CDR2 SVGIG (reference sequence). The CDR3 consists of 17 residues. The J segment lost 0 bases and the V segment lost 1 base, leaving 8 bases of the junction unmatched. CDR3 amino acids: CAWSAKDRGSSTDTQYF. The DNA of the CDR3 is TGTGCCTGGAGTGCGAAAGACAGGGGGTCTAGCACAGATACGCAGTATTTT.

This clonotype has a handful of counts. This chain links TRBV9 with TRBJ2-2; a weak D match, TRBD2 (6 bases). The CDR3 has 16 amino acids. Germline CDR1 SGDLS, CDR2 YYNGEE. Trimming took 2 bases from V and 4 from J, leaving 15 bases between them. CDR3 sequence: CASSVGGAQSTGELFF. CDR3 DNA sequence: TGTGCCAGCAGCGTCGGCGGGGCCCAAAGCACCGGGGAGCTGTTTTTT. Based on the CDR3 plus reference TRBV9 and TRBJ2-2, the full variable domain is DSGVTQTPKHLITATGQRVTLRCSPRSGDLSVYWYQQSLDQGLQFLIQYYNGEERAKGNILERFSAQQFPDLHSELNLSSLELGDSALYFCASSVGGAQSTGELFFGEGSRLTVL.

In this sample, this clonotype turned up a few times. The chain joins TRBV2 to TRBJ1-5; D possibly corresponds to TRBD1 (5 bases). Germline V gene data show CDR1 as SNHLY and CDR2 as FYNNEI. V dropped 5 bases and J dropped 7 bases, with 12 bases sitting between them. This CDR3 spans 13 amino acids. CDR3 loop: CASSSFQGQPQHF. CDR3 bases: TGTGCCAGCAGTAGCTTTCAGGGACAGCCCCAGCATTTT.

This clonotype was counted at least ten times. This rearrangement joins TRBV12-5 to TRBJ2-1; TRBD1 is a possible D gene (5 bases). V was trimmed by 4 bases and J by 11 bases, leaving 9 bases between them. This CDR3 has 11 amino acids. Germline CDR1 and CDR2: LGHNT and FRNRAP. This CDR3 is CASGSQVQQFF. CDR3 sequence (DNA): TGTGCTAGTGGTTCACAGGTCCAGCAGTTCTTC.

This clonotype was picked up many times. The chain employs TRBV27 and TRBJ2-3; 12 bases fit TRBD2. From germline, CDR1 is MNHEY and CDR2 SMNVEV (reference sequence). Trimming at V came to 7 bases and at J to 2 bases, leaving 10 bases not matched to a gene. This CDR3 is 17 amino acids long. CDR3 nucleotides: TGTGCCAGCACCCGCTTCGGACTAGCGGGAACCACAGATACGCAGTATTTT. Translating gives CASTRFGLAGTTDTQYF.

This clonotype was seen a handful of times. V is TRBV13 and J is TRBJ2-1; possibly TRBD1 or TRBD2 for D (5 bases each). The CDR3 runs to 15 residues. Trimming cost V 3 bases and J 8 bases, with 17 bases left between them. The germline V gene has CDR1 PRHDT and CDR2 FYEKMQ (reference sequence). The CDR3 sequence is CASSFESRGVDEQFF. DNA for the CDR3: TGTGCCAGCAGCTTTGAATCAAGAGGGGTAGATGAGCAGTTCTTC. Filled out from reference TRBV13 and TRBJ2-1, the complete variable domain reads AAGVIQSPRHLIKEKRETATLKCYPIPRHDTVYWYQQGPGQDPQFLISFYEKMQSDKGSIPDRFSAQQFSDYHSELNMSSLELGDSALYFCASSFESRGVDEQFFGPGTRLTVL.

The rearrangement uses TRBV6-2 or TRBV6-3 and TRBJ2-5, with 12 bases fitting TRBD2. Trimming removed 6 bases from V and 5 bases from J; junction bases left unmatched: 7. The length of the CDR3 is 15 residues. Looked up from germline, CDR1 is MNHEY and CDR2 is SVGEGT. The DNA of the CDR3 is TGTGCCAGCAGCCGACTAGCGGGAGTGGGGGAGACCCAGTACTTC. Its protein product is CASSRLAGVGETQYF.

This clonotype was picked up many times. The chain links TRBV30 to TRBJ1-1; 7 bases align to TRBD1. The V segment lost 8 bases and the J segment 4 bases; nucleotides outside the gene matches: 7. This CDR3 is built from 12 residues. The V gene's germline CDR1 is GTSNPN and CDR2 SVGIG (reference sequence). The CDR3 region is CAGTDLRTEAFF. For the CDR3, the DNA is TGTGCCGGGACAGATTTGCGCACTGAAGCTTTCTTT.

This clonotype turned up a few times. This chain uses TRBV5-5 with TRBJ2-1, with D possibly matching TRBD1 (5 bases). The CDR3 totals 14 residues. Germline CDR1 and CDR2: SGHKS and YYEKEE (reference sequence). Trimming left V 3 bases short and J 10 bases short, with 17 bases between. CDR3 DNA sequence: TGTGCCAGCAGCTCCCCCCAGGGTCCCCACGAGCAGTTCTTC. Translating it yields CASSSPQGPHEQFF.

The chain employs TRBV20-1 and TRBJ2-2; the match to TRBD2 covers 11 bases. Germline CDR1 is DFQATT and CDR2 is SNEGSKA (reference sequence). V was pared by 6 bases and J by 3 bases, with 9 bases of the junction left unmatched. CDR3 length: 16 amino acids. CDR3 sequence (DNA): TGCAGTGCACAAAAAGGGACTAGCGGCCACACCGGGGAGCTGTTTTTT. Translated, it gives CSAQKGTSGHTGELFF.

The V and J genes are TRBV7-9 and TRBJ2-1; TRBD2 matches at 11 bases. Trimming took 1 base from V and 10 from J; bases not matched to a gene: 6. This CDR3 has 15 amino acids. CDR1 SEHNR and CDR2 FQNEAQ come from the germline V gene (reference sequence). CDR3 sequence: CASSLVAGGVMEQFF. CDR3 DNA: TGTGCCAGCAGCTTAGTAGCGGGAGGGGTTATGGAGCAGTTCTTC.

This sequence joins TRBV20-1 and TRBJ2-5, with no clear D. Germline assignment: CDR1 DFQATT and CDR2 SNEGSKA (reference sequence). V lost 0 bases and J 5 bases, leaving 7 bases between the germline ends. This CDR3 comprises 12 residues. The chain's CDR3 is CSARDTEETQYF. Here the CDR3 DNA reads TGCAGTGCTAGAGATACGGAGGAGACCCAGTACTTC.

This clonotype was seen ten or more times. This CDR3 reads CASSLHRDFTSTDTQYF. The DNA for the CDR3 is TGTGCCAGCAGCTTACACCGCGACTTCACTAGCACAGATACGCAGTATTTT. The chain has TRBV7-8 and TRBJ2-3; D gene unclear. This CDR3 has 17 amino acids. V was trimmed by 2 bases and J by 0 bases, leaving 15 bases between them. CDR1 and CDR2 (germline): SGHVS, FQNEAQ.